This T cell receptor beta chain was obtained from a study of glioma-infiltrating T cells. The wider study: WHO grade II oligodendrogliomas or astrocytomas, plus non-recurrent WHO grade IV glioblastomas, were sampled. Study-wide points: Gliomas, especially low-grade, showed above-expected tissue-blood divergence; non-neoplastic patients showed below.

This clonotype is a singleton in its sample. Its target is not known. The iRepertoire nested amplicon-rescue multiplex PCR amplified TCR alpha and beta CDR3s from RNA. Tissue mRNA or PBMC total RNA, roughly 100-400 ng, went into one-step reverse transcription and amplification. TCRdb itself ran the multiplex PCR reads through MiXCR, one entry per CDR3 protein. This table has about 400,000 distinct CDR3 sequences, approximately 42% appearing once. Trimming took off 4 bases at V and 5 bases at J, with 21 bases between the two ends. CDR1 and CDR2 from the germline V gene are MNHEY and SMNVEV (reference sequence). The CDR3 extends over 16 amino acids.

This sequence was found in a human donor with low-grade glioma or glioblastoma, undergoing nonglioma brain surgery, or in good health (not recorded which). Sample: glioma tissue, nonneoplastic brain tissue, or PBMCs (not recorded which). The rearrangement joins TRBV27 to TRBJ2-7; D remains unclear. Here the CDR3 reads CASSSPAWEGPHEQYF. CDR3 in DNA: TGTGCCAGCAGTTCCCCAGCCTGGGAAGGGCCCCACGAGCAGTACTTC.